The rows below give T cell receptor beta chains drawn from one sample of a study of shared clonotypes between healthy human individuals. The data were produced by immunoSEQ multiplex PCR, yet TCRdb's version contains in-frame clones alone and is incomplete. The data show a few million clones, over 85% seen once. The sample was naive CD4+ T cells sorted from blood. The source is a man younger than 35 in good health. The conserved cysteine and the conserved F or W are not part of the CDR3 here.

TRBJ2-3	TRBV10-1	ASSDGGLAGTDTQY
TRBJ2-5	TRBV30	AWSGGFRETQY
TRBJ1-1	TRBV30	ASRVAEAF
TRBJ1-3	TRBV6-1	ASSEDYTGNTIY
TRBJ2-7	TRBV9	ASSPGLAGYEQY
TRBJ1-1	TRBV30	AGTVNTEAF
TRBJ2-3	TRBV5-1	ASSLDGLNPTDTQY
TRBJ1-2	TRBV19	ASSASSGQSNYGYT
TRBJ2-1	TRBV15	ATSRAWGVGVEYNEQF
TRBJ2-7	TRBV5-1	ASSSGTVAYEQY
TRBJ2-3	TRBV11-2	ASSVAGGRRDTQY
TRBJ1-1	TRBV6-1	ASSEAGTEAF
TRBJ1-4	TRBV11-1	ASSLNDEKLF
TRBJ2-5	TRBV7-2	ASSINLAGGGETQY
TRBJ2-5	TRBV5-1	ASSLAALREEGIQETQY
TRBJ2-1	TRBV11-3	ASSLEGTPYNEQF
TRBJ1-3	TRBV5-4	ASSLFESGNTIY
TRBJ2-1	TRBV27	ASSSLAGTNEQF
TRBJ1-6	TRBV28	ASSRDRVGSLH
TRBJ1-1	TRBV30	AWNGHPNTEAF
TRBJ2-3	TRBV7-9	ASSNSGGSTDTQY
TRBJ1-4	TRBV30	AWSAEGPNEKLF
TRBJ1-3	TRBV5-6	ASSFGNTIY
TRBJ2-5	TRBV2	AGGTQETQY
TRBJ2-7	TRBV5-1	ASSLTGTGGSEQY
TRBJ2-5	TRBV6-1	ASSEAHGLADQETQY
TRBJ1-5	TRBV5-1	ASSLIREQGIRDSNQPQH
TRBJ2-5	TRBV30	AWSALDRGQGQY
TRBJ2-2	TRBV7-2	ASSQRLSTGELF